The clone carrying this T cell receptor (beta chain) occurred once. The sample comes from a study of blood T cells in healthy people across ages. Then a second PCR, running about 7 to 11 cycles, was carried out with a sample-barcoded 5' primer and a J-beta primer mix. TCRdb reprocessed the 5' RACE reads with MiXCR, giving one entry per CDR3 protein. The data show some 1.5 million distinct CDR3 sequences, with around 40% seen just once and 4% held by the top ten. Trimming cost V 6 bases and J 3 bases; bases outside gene matches: 7. CDR1 and CDR2 (germline): DFQATT, SNEGSKA (reference sequence). The CDR3 covers 14 residues.

This sequence was found in a young woman in good health. V is TRBV20-1 and J is TRBJ2-1; 8 nucleotides line up with TRBD2. Sequenced input: blood. The CDR3 nucleotides read TGCAGTGCCGTCCGTCGGGAGGGCTACAATGAGCAGTTCTTC. Its translation: CSAVRREGYNEQFF.